The TCR beta chain described here comes from a study of early stage breast cancer tumors. The wider study: Most invasive tumors, about 70% of the 16, were ER+/PR+/HER2-. The ER+/PR+/HER2- tumors included seven or eight ductal and a handful of lobular carcinomas.

The data were produced by immunoSEQ multiplex PCR, yet TCRdb's version contains in-frame clones alone and is incomplete. The profile shows tens of thousands of clones, roughly 69% of them singletons. General study findings and limits: Chain pairing and CD4, CD8 or FOXP3 expression were not captured. Compared with adjacent normal breast, tumors showed 2 to 2.5-fold denser, more clonal T cells.

Points on this clone: What it binds is unknown.

With 4 bases clipped from V and 15 bases from J, the junction kept 12 bases outside the gene matches. CDR1 and CDR2 (germline): SGHRS, YFSETQ. CDR3 length: 14 amino acids. This TCR derives from a person aged 45-60 years with breast cancer. V usage is TRBV5-1 and J usage is TRBJ2-1; 11 nucleotides align to TRBD1. The sample consisted of blood. CDR3 sequence reads: CASSPGPGQGEWFF. As DNA, the CDR3 is TGCGCCAGCAGCCCAGGACCGGGACAGGGGGAATGGTTCTTC. The full variable domain, rest sourced from reference TRBV5-1 and TRBJ2-1, is KAGVTQTPRYLIKTRGQQVTLSCSPISGHRSVSWYQQTPGQGLQFLFEYFSETQRNKGNFPGRFSGRQFSNSRSEMNVSTLELGDSALYLCASSPGPGQGEWFFGPGTRLTVL.